Listed here are 5 T cell receptor beta chains from one sample, sequenced in a study of shared clonotypes between healthy human individuals. Libraries were prepared by immunoSEQ multiplex PCR; TCRdb keeps only in-frame clonotypes and omits some of them. This sample carries more than 400,000 clones, about 96% of them seen once, and the ten largest clones take under 0.06%. Sequenced: naive CD4+ T cells sorted from blood. Subset specified: CD45RA+ positively selected. These receptors came from a woman younger than 45 in good health.

The genes are TRBV5-1 and TRBJ2-1; TRBD2 might be the D (5 bases). This CDR3 region has 13 residues. Per the germline V gene, CDR1 is SGHRS and CDR2 is YFSETQ. With 0 bases removed from V and 10 bases from J, the gap between germline ends came to 11 bases. The CDR3, as DNA: TGCGCCAGCAGCTTGGCCCAACAGCGGGAGCAGTTCTTC. Amino acids: CASSLAQQREQFF.

The V call is TRBV25-1, the J call TRBJ2-1; D may be TRBD1 (5 bases). Deletions cut 4 bases from V and 6 bases from J, with 7 bases between. This CDR3 is built from 12 residues. Germline CDR1 MGHDK, CDR2 SYGVNS. CDR3 coding DNA: TGTGCCAGCAGTGTAACAGGCAATGAGCAGTTCTTC. It translates to CASSVTGNEQFF.

This chain joins TRBV4-1 and TRBJ1-4; no definite D call. This CDR3 has 15 amino acids. With 1 base removed from V and 8 bases from J, the gap between germline ends came to 14 bases. Germline-derived CDR1 and CDR2 are MGHRA and YSYEKL. CDR3 protein: CASSQVVGFGEKLFF. DNA of the CDR3: TGCGCCAGCAGCCAAGTAGTAGGGTTCGGGGAAAAACTGTTTTTT.

The chain combines TRBV28 with TRBJ2-1; D perhaps matches TRBD2 (6 bases). Trimming stripped 3 bases from V and 8 bases from J, with 23 bases between. The CDR3 is 17 amino acids. The germline V gene encodes CDR1 MDHEN and CDR2 SYDVKM. Here the CDR3 reads CASSFYRGGLASDEQFF. The CDR3 DNA sequence: TGTGCCAGCAGTTTCTATCGCGGCGGGCTAGCTAGCGATGAGCAGTTCTTC.

V gene TRBV7-3 combines with J gene TRBJ2-1; TRBD2 aligns across 8 bases. V was clipped by 3 bases and J by 7 bases; unmatched bases: 8. The CDR3 loop spans 15 amino acids. The germline V gene has CDR1 SGHTA and CDR2 FQGTGA. The CDR3 reads CASSLSGSLGNEQFF. The DNA for the CDR3 is TGTGCCAGCAGCTTGAGCGGGAGCCTGGGAAATGAGCAGTTCTTC.